This T cell receptor beta chain derives from a study of human T cells and chemical hapten exposure. Notes on the study in general: Sensitization with DPC brought no change to TCRs above 1 in 1000 in frequency.

The time point: healthy volunteer bleed at 2 weeks. Before extraction, the whole blood was not fractionated, and total RNA was taken from it. Germline assignment: CDR1 MNHEY and CDR2 SVGAGI. The CDR3 covers 15 residues. Trimming shortened V by 7 bases and J by 2 bases, and 18 bases separated the two germline ends. This clonotype has at least ten counts. Its antigen is currently unknown. Individual cDNA molecules each carried unique molecular identifiers attached by the library. Source study methods: Counting gave a median of around 96,000 TCRs per sample, with values ranging from 23,224 to 690,600. TCRdb ran MiXCR on the RACE reads and lists one entry per CDR3 protein. The V and J calls were determined by TCRdb, not by the authors. The top ten hold approximately 2.9% of the sample, which has approximately 90,000 distinct CDR3 sequences, approximately 9% seen once.

The J gene is TRBJ2-7, the V gene TRBV6-5; TRBD1 might be the D (6 bases). The source is a female donor in good health. Some clones in this sample may be carry-over from other donors' samples. Material: whole blood. The CDR3 DNA sequence: TGTGCCAGCAACTGGGACAACGGCCTTCCCTACGAGCAGTACTTC. Translated, it gives CASNWDNGLPYEQYF.